This record looks at one T cell receptor beta chain sequence and its context. The antigen is undetermined. CDR1 and CDR2 from the germline V gene are SGHDN and FVKESK. This CDR3 has 17 amino acids. Trimming took off 0 bases at V and 2 bases at J, with 16 bases between the two ends. This sample is drawn from a study of cytotoxic CD8 clonotypes in ibrutinib-treated CLL. As for the study in general: Samples showed on average about 280,000 productive templates and 80,000 to 100,000 productive rearrangements.

The study, taken as a whole, reports: Sampling schedules were unmatched across sustained-remission and progressing patients. Age-matched healthy donor levels were exceeded by baseline clonality, which tracked circulating CD8+ T-cell counts. Under treatment, the uncommon public clonotypes either contracted or remained stable.

TCRdb's copy holds only in-frame clones and misses some; the assay was immunoSEQ multiplex PCR. The sample shows more than 110,000 clones, around 84% of them seen only once. The receptor was isolated from a human donor with chronic lymphocytic leukemia. Sample: PBMCs, taken after 36 months of ibrutinib treatment. The genes are TRBV14 and TRBJ2-5; no clear D. CDR3 sequence reads: CASSQEFALVGQETQYF. For the CDR3, the DNA is TGTGCCAGCAGCCAAGAATTTGCTTTAGTGGGTCAAGAGACCCAGTACTTC.